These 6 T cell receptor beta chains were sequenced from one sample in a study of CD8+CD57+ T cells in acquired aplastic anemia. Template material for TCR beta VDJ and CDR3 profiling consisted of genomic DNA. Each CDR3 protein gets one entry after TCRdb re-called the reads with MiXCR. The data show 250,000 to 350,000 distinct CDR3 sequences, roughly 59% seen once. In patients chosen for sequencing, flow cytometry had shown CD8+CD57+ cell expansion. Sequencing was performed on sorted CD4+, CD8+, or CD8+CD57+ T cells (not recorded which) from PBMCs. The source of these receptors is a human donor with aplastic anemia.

The CDR3 spells CANSGTGGEQYF. DNA for the CDR3: TGTGCCAACTCCGGGACAGGGGGCGAACAGTACTTC. This chain links TRBV10-3 with TRBJ2-7; 12 bases fit TRBD1. V dropped 10 bases and J dropped 10; count of bases not matched to a gene: 8. The CDR3 is made up of 12 amino acids. CDR1 is ENHRY, CDR2 SYGVKD, per germline.

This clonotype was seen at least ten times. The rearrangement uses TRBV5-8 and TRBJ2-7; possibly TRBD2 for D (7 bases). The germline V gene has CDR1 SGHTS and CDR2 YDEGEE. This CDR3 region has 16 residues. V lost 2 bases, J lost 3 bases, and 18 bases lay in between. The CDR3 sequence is CASSLGGGQGNYEQYF. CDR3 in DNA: TGTGCCAGCAGCTTAGGGGGGGGGCAGGGAAACTACGAGCAGTACTTC.

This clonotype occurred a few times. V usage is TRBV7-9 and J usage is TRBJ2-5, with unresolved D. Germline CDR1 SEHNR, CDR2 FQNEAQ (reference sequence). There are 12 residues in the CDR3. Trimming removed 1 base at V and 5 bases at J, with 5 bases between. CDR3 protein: CASSLVAETQYF. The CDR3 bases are TGTGCCAGCAGCTTAGTCGCCGAGACCCAGTACTTC.

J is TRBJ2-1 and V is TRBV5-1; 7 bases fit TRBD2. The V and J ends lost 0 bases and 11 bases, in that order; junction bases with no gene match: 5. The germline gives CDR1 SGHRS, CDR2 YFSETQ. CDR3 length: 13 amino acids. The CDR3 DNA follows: TGCGCCAGCAGCTTGGGAGGAGCGGGACAGCAGTTCTTC. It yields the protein CASSLGGAGQQFF.

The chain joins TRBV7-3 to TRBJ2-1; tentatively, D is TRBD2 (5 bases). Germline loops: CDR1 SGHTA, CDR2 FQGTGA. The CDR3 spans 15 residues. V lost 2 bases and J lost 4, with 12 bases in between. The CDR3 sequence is CASSLGAAPYNEQFF. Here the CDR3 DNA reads TGTGCCAGCAGCTTAGGAGCGGCACCTTACAATGAGCAGTTCTTC.

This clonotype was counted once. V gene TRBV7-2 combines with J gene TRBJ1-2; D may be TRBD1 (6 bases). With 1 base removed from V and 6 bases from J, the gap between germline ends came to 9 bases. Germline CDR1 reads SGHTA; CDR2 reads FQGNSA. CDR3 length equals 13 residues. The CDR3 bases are TGTGCCAGCAGCTTAGGGACAGATGATGGCTACACCTTC. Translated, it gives CASSLGTDDGYTF.